The clone carrying this T cell receptor beta chain was found many times. Its specificity is not known. Constant-segment primers served in 5'RACE that generated TCR alpha and TCR beta cDNA libraries bearing sample barcodes and UMIs. TCRdb re-called the 5' RACE reads with MiXCR, one entry per CDR3 protein. This table holds 250,000 to 400,000 distinct CDR3 sequences, around an eighth found once. This sample was taken from a study of T-cell memory formation after mild COVID-19. The study, taken as a whole, reports: Clones that contracted clustered mainly in CM and EM if CD4+ and in EMRA if CD8+. Later expanders leaned CD4+, whereas clones that contracted between day 15 and 85 were balanced CD4/CD8. Cross-reactive memory seemingly joined, as some responding clones were found in pre-infection memory.

V was cut by 1 base and J by 8 bases, with 15 bases left in between. CDR3 length: 15 residues. The germline gives CDR1 SEHNR, CDR2 FQNEAQ (reference sequence). The V gene is TRBV7-9, the J gene TRBJ1-3; no reliable D call. The TCR was taken from a man between 18 and 29 years old who had mild COVID-19 (a few samples of this study predate the infection). Cell type and time point are not known. Sequences were obtained from PBMCs or a T cell subset sorted from them (not recorded which). The CDR3 DNA reads TGTGCCAGCAGCTTAGGACGGGTGGACGCGGACACCATATATTTT. Translation: CASSLGRVDADTIYF. Complete variable domain (other parts from reference TRBV7-9 and TRBJ1-3): DTGVSQNPRHKITKRGQNVTFRCDPISEHNRLYWYRQTLGQGPEFLTYFQNEAQLEKSRLLSDRFSAERPKGSFSTLEIQRTEQGDSAMYLCASSLGRVDADTIYFGEGSWLTVV.